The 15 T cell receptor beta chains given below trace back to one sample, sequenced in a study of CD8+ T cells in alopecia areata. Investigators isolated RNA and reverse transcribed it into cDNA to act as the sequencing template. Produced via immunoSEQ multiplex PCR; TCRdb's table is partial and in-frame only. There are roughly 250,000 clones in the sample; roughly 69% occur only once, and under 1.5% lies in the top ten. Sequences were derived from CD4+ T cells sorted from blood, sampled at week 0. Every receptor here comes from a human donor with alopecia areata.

The chain's CDR3 is CASSQEWQVNIQYF. The CDR3, as DNA: TGCGCCAGCAGCCAAGAGTGGCAGGTTAACATTCAGTACTTC. The chain is built from TRBV4-3 and TRBJ2-4, with D uncertain. The V end lost 0 bases, the J end lost 7 bases, and 10 bases lay between the germline ends. The CDR3 loop spans 14 amino acids. The germline CDR1 and CDR2 sequences are LGHNA and YSLEER.

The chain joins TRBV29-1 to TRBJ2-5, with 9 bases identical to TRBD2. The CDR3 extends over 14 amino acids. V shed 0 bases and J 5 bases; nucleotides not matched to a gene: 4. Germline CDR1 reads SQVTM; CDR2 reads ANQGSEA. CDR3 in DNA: TGCAGCGTTGAAGATCGTGGACTAGCGGAGACCCAGTACTTC. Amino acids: CSVEDRGLAETQYF.

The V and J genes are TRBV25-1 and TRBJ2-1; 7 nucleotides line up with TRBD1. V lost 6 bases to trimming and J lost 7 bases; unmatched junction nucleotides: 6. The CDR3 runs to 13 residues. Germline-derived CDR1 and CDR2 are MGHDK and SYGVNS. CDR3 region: CASRDYRGNEQFF. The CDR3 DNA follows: TGTGCCAGCAGGGATTACAGGGGTAATGAGCAGTTCTTC.

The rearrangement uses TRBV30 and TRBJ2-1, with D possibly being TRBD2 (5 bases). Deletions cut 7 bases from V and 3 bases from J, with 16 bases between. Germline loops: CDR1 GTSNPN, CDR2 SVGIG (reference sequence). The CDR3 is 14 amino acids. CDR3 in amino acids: CAFSLSGFYNEQFF. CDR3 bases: TGTGCCTTTTCCCTGAGCGGTTTCTACAATGAGCAGTTCTTC.

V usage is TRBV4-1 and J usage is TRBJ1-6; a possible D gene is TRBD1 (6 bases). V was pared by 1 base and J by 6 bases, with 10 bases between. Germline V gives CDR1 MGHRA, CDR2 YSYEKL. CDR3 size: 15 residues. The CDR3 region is CASSQVGTSNSPLHF. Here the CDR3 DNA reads TGCGCCAGCAGCCAAGTTGGGACAAGTAATTCACCCCTCCACTTT.

This chain's CDR3 is CASSPGVGKGYGYTF. CDR3 bases: TGTGCCAGCAGCCCCGGTGTGGGTAAGGGGTATGGCTACACCTTC. J is TRBJ1-2 and V is TRBV5-4; possible D gene TRBD1, 5 bases. The germline V gene encodes CDR1 SGHNT and CDR2 YYREEE (reference sequence). The V end was cut by 4 bases, the J end by 5 bases, with 18 bases between. The CDR3 extends over 15 amino acids.

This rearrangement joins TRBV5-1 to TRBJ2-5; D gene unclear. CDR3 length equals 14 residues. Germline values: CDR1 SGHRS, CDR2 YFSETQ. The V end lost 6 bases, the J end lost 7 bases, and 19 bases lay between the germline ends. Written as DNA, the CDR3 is TGCGCCAGCATGTTGGTGACACCGCCGTGGACCCAGTACTTC. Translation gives CASMLVTPPWTQYF.

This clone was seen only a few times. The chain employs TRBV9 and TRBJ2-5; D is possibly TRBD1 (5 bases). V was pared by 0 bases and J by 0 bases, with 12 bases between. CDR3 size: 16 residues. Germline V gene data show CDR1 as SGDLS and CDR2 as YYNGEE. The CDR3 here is CASSVGRSTDQETQYF. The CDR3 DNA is TGTGCCAGCAGCGTAGGCCGATCGACAGACCAAGAGACCCAGTACTTC.

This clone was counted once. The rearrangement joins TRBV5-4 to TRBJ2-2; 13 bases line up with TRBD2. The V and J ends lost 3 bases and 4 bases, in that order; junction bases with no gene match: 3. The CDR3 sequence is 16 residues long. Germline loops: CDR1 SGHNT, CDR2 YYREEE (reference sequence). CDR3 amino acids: CASSSRTSGGTGELFF. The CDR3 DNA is TGTGCCAGCAGCTCCCGGACTAGCGGGGGCACCGGGGAGCTGTTTTTT.

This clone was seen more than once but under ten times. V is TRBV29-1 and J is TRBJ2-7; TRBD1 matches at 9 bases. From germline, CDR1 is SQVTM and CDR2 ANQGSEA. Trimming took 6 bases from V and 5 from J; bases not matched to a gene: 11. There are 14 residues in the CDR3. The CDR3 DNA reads TGCAGCGTCGCAAGTCAGACAGGGGGAAACGAGCAGTACTTC. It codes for CSVASQTGGNEQYF.

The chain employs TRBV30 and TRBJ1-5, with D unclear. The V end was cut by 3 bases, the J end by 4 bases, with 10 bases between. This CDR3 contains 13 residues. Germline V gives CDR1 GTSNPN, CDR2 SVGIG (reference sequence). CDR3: CAWRSQENQPQHF. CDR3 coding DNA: TGTGCCTGGAGGTCGCAGGAGAATCAGCCCCAGCATTTT.

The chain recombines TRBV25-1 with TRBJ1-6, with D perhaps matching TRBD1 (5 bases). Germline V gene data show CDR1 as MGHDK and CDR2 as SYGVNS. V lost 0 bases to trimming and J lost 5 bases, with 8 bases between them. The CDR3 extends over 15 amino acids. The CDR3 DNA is TGTGCCAGCAGTGAATATAAAGGGGATAATTCACCCCTCCACTTT. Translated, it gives CASSEYKGDNSPLHF.

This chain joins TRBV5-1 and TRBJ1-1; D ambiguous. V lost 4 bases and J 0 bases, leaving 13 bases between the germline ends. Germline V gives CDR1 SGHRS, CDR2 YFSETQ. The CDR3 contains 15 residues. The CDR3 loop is CASSPTVPMNTEAFF. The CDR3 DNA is TGCGCCAGCAGCCCAACAGTACCCATGAACACTGAAGCTTTCTTT.

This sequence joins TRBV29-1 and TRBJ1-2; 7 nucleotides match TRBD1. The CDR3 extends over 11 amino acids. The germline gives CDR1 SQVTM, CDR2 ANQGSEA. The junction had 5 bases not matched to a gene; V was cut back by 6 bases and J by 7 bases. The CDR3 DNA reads TGCAGCGTCTCAGACAGGGCTGGCTACACCTTC. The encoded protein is CSVSDRAGYTF.

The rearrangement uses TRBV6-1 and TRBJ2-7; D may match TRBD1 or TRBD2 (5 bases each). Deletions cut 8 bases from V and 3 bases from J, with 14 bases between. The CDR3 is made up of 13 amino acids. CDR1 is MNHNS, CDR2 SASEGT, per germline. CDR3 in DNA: TGTGCCAGCGCGCTAGCAGGGAGCTACGAGCAGTACTTC. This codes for CASALAGSYEQYF.